What follows describes a single T cell receptor beta chain. Its antigen is unidentified. This entry comes from a study of shared clonotypes between healthy human individuals. Study overall: Per donor, CD8 memory used one plate, CD8 naive used two, CD4 memory used three and CD4 naive used three. General study findings and limits: Investigators collected only blood, and repertoires in tissues likely differ.

CDR1 is SEHNR and CDR2 is FQNEAQ in the germline V gene (reference sequence). The CDR3 is 15 amino acids. J was trimmed by 7 bases and V by 5 bases; bases with no gene match: 9. Produced via immunoSEQ multiplex PCR; TCRdb's table is partial and in-frame only. Of 2 million or so clones listed, roughly 94% are singletons. The TCR was taken from a man aged 18 to 30 in good health. The gene calls are TRBV7-9 and TRBJ2-1, with 9 bases that match TRBD1. The sequenced sample was naive CD4+ T cells sorted from blood. The subset denotes: CD45RA+ positively selected. CDR3 sequence reads: CASSPLGTGINEQFF. CDR3 bases: TGTGCCAGCAGCCCCCTGGGGACAGGGATTAATGAGCAGTTCTTC.